This T cell receptor (beta chain) was sequenced during a study of CD8 T cells in ankylosing spondylitis. Study-level results: Disease-linked clones had a CD8+ phenotype and relatively low frequency in peripheral blood. Characteristic of ankylosing spondylitis blood, it appeared, was a TCR beta motif comprising roughly eight highly homologous variants.

Each CDR3 protein is one row after TCRdb ran MiXCR on the 5' RACE reads. The table includes a few hundred thousand distinct CDR3 sequences, under 25% detected once. This clonotype occurred a few times. The antigen is unknown. The CDR3 sequence is 14 residues long. The germline V gene encodes CDR1 DFQATT and CDR2 SNEGSKA (reference sequence). With 5 bases clipped from V and 9 bases from J, the junction kept 11 bases outside the gene matches. The specimen sequenced was blood, either unsorted or a sorted T cell fraction (not recorded which). This chain links TRBV20-1 with TRBJ2-1; TRBD2 aligns across 9 bases. The clonotype originates from a male donor with ankylosing spondylitis. The CDR3 protein is CSAPNSGRRGEQFF. DNA of the CDR3: TGCAGTGCTCCAAACAGCGGGAGGAGGGGTGAGCAGTTCTTC.